Shown below are 16 T cell receptor beta chains from a single sample sequenced in a study of T cell repertoires in cytomegalovirus infection. Each CDR3 protein gets one entry after TCRdb re-called the reads with MiXCR. The table shows about 300,000 distinct CDR3 sequences, with approximately 10% occurring only once. Sequenced sample: PBMCs. These receptors came from a human donor in good health (CMV status not recorded). Some clones in this sample may be carry-over from other donors' samples.

This clonotype has at least ten counts. The chain carries TRBV6-1 and TRBJ1-5; D remains unclear. Germline values: CDR1 MNHNS, CDR2 SASEGT. CDR3 length equals 15 residues. With 5 bases removed from V and 0 bases from J, the gap between germline ends came to 11 bases. The DNA of the CDR3 is TGTGCCAGCAGTTTGAGAATTAATAGCAATCAGCCCCAGCATTTT. It yields the protein CASSLRINSNQPQHF.

There are many counts of this clonotype. The CDR3 bases are TGTGCCAGCAGCCAAGATCAGGGATACTTGGGGAACACTGAAGCTTTCTTT. Protein product: CASSQDQGYLGNTEAFF. The chain carries TRBV14 and TRBJ1-1, with D perhaps TRBD1 (5 bases). The CDR3 has 17 residues. Germline V lookup: CDR1 SGHDN, CDR2 FVKESK. Trimming cost V 0 bases and J 1 base, with 15 bases left between them.

Many counts were recorded for this clonotype. The chain employs TRBV20-1 and TRBJ1-4; D possibly corresponds to TRBD1 (5 bases). Germline CDR1 reads DFQATT; CDR2 reads SNEGSKA (reference sequence). The CDR3 runs to 15 residues. Trimming removed 6 bases from V and 8 bases from J, with 22 bases in between. The CDR3, as DNA: TGCAGTGCCAAATCCCCGGCAGGGCGCTACGAAAAACTGTTTTTT. This translates into CSAKSPAGRYEKLFF.

The rearrangement uses TRBV12-3 or TRBV12-4 and TRBJ1-6, with 10 bases that match TRBD1. The V segment lost 7 bases and the J segment 7 bases; nucleotides outside the gene matches: 7. The CDR3 sequence is 15 residues long. CDR3 coding DNA: TGTGCCAGCACCCAGACAGGGGGCGCAAATTCACCCCTCCACTTT. As protein: CASTQTGGANSPLHF.

This clonotype has at least ten counts. The chain links TRBV7-2 to TRBJ2-3; TRBD1 matches at 7 bases. V gave up 5 bases and J gave up 6 bases; unmatched junction bases: 8. This CDR3 comprises 14 residues. Germline assignment: CDR1 SGHTA and CDR2 FQGNSA. DNA of the CDR3: TGTGCCAGCAGCCCGGGGACAGACACCGATACGCAGTATTTT. This codes for CASSPGTDTDTQYF.

The rearrangement joins TRBV3-1 to TRBJ2-3; D tentatively fits TRBD1 or TRBD2 (5 bases each). In germline, CDR1 is LGHDT, CDR2 YNNKEL (reference sequence). The CDR3 consists of 14 residues. V was shortened by 0 bases and J by 5 bases, with 9 bases between the two germline ends. CDR3 nucleotide sequence: TGTGCCAGCAGCCAAGATGCGAGGGGAGATACGCAGTATTTT. Translated, it gives CASSQDARGDTQYF.

V and J are TRBV5-6 and TRBJ2-7; the match to TRBD1 covers 7 bases. The CDR3 covers 14 residues. The V gene's germline CDR1 is SGHDT and CDR2 YYEEEE. V lost 2 bases, J lost 3 bases, and 5 bases stayed unmatched. CDR3 protein: CASSFGTDLYEQYF. Written as DNA, the CDR3 is TGTGCCAGCAGCTTCGGGACAGACCTCTACGAGCAGTACTTC.

This clonotype was counted ten times or more. The rearrangement links TRBV12-3 or TRBV12-4 to TRBJ2-7; the D gene is possibly TRBD2 (5 bases). Trimming cost V 3 bases and J 6 bases, with 12 bases left between them. This CDR3 has 13 amino acids. DNA for the CDR3: TGTGCCAGCAGTTTGGTGGAGGCAGGCGAGCAGTACTTC. It yields the protein CASSLVEAGEQYF.

This clonotype was counted at least ten times. V usage is TRBV14 and J usage is TRBJ2-1; 9 bases are shared with TRBD1. Trimming took 1 base from V and 4 from J; bases not matched to a gene: 5. Germline V gives CDR1 SGHDN, CDR2 FVKESK. CDR3 length: 16 residues. The CDR3 reads CASSQVGQGTYNEQFF. CDR3 coding DNA: TGTGCCAGCAGCCAAGTCGGACAGGGGACTTACAATGAGCAGTTCTTC.

This clonotype was counted at least ten times. CDR3 DNA: TGCAGTGCTTTACCCCAGGAAACCTACGAGCAGTACGTC. Residues: CSALPQETYEQYV. The chain links TRBV20-1 to TRBJ2-7, with D uncertain. V gave up 5 bases and J gave up 2 bases, with 13 bases separating them. Germline-derived CDR1 and CDR2 are DFQATT and SNEGSKA (reference sequence). The CDR3 totals 13 residues.

This clonotype appeared many times. This chain connects TRBV7-2 to TRBJ2-3; tentatively, D is TRBD2 (5 bases). The CDR3 has 13 amino acids. V was shortened by 4 bases and J by 4 bases, with 9 bases between the two germline ends. Germline assignment: CDR1 SGHTA and CDR2 FQGNSA. The CDR3 DNA reads TGTGCCAGCAGCTCGGACTTTTCAGATACGCAGTATTTT. Its protein product is CASSSDFSDTQYF.

This clonotype was detected ten times or more. The chain combines TRBV14 with TRBJ2-3; D unclear. Germline CDR1 reads SGHDN; CDR2 reads FVKESK. This CDR3 contains 16 residues. V gave up 1 base and J gave up 0 bases, with 11 bases separating them. The CDR3 loop is CASSQVIGRSTDTQYF. CDR3 DNA sequence: TGTGCCAGCAGCCAAGTTATCGGTAGGAGCACAGATACGCAGTATTTT.

This clonotype was counted a few times. Sequence at one end of the junction differs from germline and may be a read error. This chain uses TRBV23-1 with TRBJ2-1; 12 nucleotides match TRBD1. TRBV23-1 is sorted into the ORF group, with uncertain function. The CDR3 is made up of 19 amino acids. The CDR3 DNA reads as TGCGCCAGCAGTCCCGCGGGACAGGGGGCAACAAAGATTTTCTGTTCCCCCCTCTTC. Amino acid sequence: CASSPAGQGATKIFCSPLF.

The chain is built from TRBV19 and TRBJ2-1, with TRBD1 matching 9 bases. Per the germline V gene, CDR1 is LNHDA and CDR2 is SQIVND (reference sequence). The CDR3 extends over 15 amino acids. V lost 8 bases to trimming and J lost 3 bases; unmatched junction nucleotides: 8. In nucleotides, the CDR3 is TGTGCCAGTTCCTGGACAGGGGAGAACTACAATGAGCAGTTCTTC. This translates into CASSWTGENYNEQFF. Full variable domain (missing parts from reference TRBV19 and TRBJ2-1): DGGITQSPKYLFRKEGQNVTLSCEQNLNHDAMYWYRQDPGQGLRLIYYSQIVNDFQKGDIAEGYSVSREKKESFPLTVTSAQKNPTAFYLCASSWTGENYNEQFFGPGTRLTVL.

This clonotype turned up a few times. This chain connects TRBV28 to TRBJ1-2, with D tentatively TRBD1 (6 bases). The CDR3 covers 15 residues. Germline V lookup: CDR1 MDHEN, CDR2 SYDVKM. The ends were cut back, 6 bases at V and 2 bases at J, with 16 bases in the middle. The CDR3 DNA is TGTGCCAGCAGGGAGGGGGGACCCTCGAACTATGGCTACACCTTC. It translates to CASREGGPSNYGYTF.

This clonotype showed up many times. This chain joins TRBV4-1 and TRBJ1-1; D uncertain. This CDR3 spans 15 amino acids. Germline values: CDR1 MGHRA, CDR2 YSYEKL. V lost 3 bases to trimming and J lost 5 bases, with 16 bases between them. Here the CDR3 DNA reads TGCGCCAGCAGCCAGGTCTCCTTTAGAGGAACTGAAGCTTTCTTT. This codes for CASSQVSFRGTEAFF.